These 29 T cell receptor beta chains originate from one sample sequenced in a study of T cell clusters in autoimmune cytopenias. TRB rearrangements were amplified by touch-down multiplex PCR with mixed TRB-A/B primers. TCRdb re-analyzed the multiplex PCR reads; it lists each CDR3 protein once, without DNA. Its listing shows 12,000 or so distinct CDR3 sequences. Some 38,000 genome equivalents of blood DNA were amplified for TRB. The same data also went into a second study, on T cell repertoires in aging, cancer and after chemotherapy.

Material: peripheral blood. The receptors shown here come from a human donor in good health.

The chain's CDR3 is CASSLGQGAFETQYF. The rearrangement uses TRBV19 and TRBJ2-5; without DNA, the TCRdb call of TRBD1 cannot be checked. The CDR3 contains 15 residues. Germline CDR1 is LNHDA and CDR2 is SQIVND (reference sequence).

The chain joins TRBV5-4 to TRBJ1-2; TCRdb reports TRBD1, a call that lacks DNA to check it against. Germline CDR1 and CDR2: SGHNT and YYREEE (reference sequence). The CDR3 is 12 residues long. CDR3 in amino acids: CAMPGINYGYTF.

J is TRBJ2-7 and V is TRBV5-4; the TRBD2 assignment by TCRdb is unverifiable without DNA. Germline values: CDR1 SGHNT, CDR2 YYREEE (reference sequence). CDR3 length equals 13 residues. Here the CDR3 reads CATSLSGMYEQYF.

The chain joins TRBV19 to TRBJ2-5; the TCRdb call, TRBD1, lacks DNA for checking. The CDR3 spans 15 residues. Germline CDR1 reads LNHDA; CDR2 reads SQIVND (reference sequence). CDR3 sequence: CASSTSPTGQETQYF.

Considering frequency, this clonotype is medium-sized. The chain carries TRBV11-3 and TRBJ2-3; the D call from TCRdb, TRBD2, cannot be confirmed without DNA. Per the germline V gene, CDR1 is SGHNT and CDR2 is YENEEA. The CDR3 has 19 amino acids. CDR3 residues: CASSTGTSGGTTDTDTQYF.

The CDR3 protein is CASSYWRQGEGEQFF. The chain combines TRBV6-5 with TRBJ2-1; TCRdb's D call of TRBD1 is untestable without DNA. Looked up from germline, CDR1 is MNHEY and CDR2 is SVGAGI. This CDR3 is built from 15 residues.

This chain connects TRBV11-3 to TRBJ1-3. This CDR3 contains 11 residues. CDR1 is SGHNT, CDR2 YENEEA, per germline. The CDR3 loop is CASSVGNTIYF.

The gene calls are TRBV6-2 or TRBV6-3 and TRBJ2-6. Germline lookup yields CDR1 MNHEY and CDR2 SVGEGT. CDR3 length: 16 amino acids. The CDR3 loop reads CASNYREGTGANVLTF.

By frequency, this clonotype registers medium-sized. CDR3 in amino acids: CATSRIILAGVTNTGELFF. The chain carries TRBV19 and TRBJ2-2; the D gene TCRdb calls, TRBD2, cannot be checked with no DNA. CDR1 and CDR2 from the germline V gene are LNHDA and SQIVND (reference sequence). CDR3 size: 19 residues.

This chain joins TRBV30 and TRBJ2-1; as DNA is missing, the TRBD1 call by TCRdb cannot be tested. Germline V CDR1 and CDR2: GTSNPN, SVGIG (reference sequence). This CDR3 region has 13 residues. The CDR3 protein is CAWNQGAINEQFF.

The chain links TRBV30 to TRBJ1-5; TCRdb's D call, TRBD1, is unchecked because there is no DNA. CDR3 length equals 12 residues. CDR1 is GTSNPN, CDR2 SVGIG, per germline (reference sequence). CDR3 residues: CAGDRGNQPQHF.

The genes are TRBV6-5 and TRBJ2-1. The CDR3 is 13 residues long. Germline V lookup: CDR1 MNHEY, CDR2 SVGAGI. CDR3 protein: CASSYSGGGQQFF.

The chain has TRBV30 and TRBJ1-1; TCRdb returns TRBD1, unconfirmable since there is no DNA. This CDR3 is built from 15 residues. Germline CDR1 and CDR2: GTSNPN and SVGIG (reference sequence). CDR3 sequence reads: CAPWTGSWGDTEAFF.

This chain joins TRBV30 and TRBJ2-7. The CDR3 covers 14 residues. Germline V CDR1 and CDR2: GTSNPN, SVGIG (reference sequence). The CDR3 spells CAWSLGVGSYEQYF.

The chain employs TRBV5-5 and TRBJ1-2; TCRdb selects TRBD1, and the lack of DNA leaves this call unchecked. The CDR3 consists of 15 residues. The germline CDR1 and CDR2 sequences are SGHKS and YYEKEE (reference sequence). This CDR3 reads CASSLSMGQEYGYTF.

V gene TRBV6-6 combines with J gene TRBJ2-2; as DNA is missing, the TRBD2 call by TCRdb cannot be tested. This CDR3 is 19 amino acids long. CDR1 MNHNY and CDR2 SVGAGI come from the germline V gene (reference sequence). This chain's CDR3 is CASSYSRTSGGVNTGELFF.

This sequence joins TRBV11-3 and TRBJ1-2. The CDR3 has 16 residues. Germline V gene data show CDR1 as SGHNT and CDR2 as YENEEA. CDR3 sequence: CASSLYSNSDNYGYTF. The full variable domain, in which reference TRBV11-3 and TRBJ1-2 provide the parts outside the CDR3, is EAGVVQSPRYKIIEKKQPVAFWCNPISGHNTLYWYLQNLGQGPELLIRYENEEAVDDSQLPKDRFSAERLKGVDSTLKIQPAELGDSAVYLCASSLYSNSDNYGYTFGSGTRLTVV.

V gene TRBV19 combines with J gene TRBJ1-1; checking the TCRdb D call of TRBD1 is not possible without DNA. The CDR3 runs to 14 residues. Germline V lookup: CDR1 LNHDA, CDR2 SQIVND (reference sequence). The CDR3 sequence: CASSPQALNTEAFF. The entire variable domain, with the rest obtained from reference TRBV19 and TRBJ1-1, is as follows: DGGITQSPKYLFRKEGQNVTLSCEQNLNHDAMYWYRQDPGQGLRLIYYSQIVNDFQKGDIAEGYSVSREKKESFPLTVTSAQKNPTAFYLCASSPQALNTEAFFGQGTRLTVV.

The CDR3 reads CASSSLGQGYEQYF. This rearrangement joins TRBV6-5 to TRBJ2-7; TCRdb's D call, TRBD1, is unchecked because there is no DNA. This CDR3 is 14 amino acids long. The germline CDR1 and CDR2 sequences are MNHEY and SVGAGI.

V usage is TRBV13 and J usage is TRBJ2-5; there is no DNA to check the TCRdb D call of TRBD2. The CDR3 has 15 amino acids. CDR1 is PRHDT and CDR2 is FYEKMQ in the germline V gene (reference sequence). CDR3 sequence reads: CASSLGGSGGETQYF. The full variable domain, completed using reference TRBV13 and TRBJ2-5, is AAGVIQSPRHLIKEKRETATLKCYPIPRHDTVYWYQQGPGQDPQFLISFYEKMQSDKGSIPDRFSAQQFSDYHSELNMSSLELGDSALYFCASSLGGSGGETQYFGPGTRLLVL.

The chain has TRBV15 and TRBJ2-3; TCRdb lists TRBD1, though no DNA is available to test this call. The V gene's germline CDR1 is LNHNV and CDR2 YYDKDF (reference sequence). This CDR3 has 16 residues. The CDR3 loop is CATSTRAGAITDTQYF. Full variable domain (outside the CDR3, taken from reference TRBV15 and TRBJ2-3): DAMVIQNPRYQVTQFGKPVTLSCSQTLNHNVMYWYQQKSSQAPKLLFHYYDKDFNNEADTPDNFQSRRPNTSFCFLDIRSPGLGDTAMYLCATSTRAGAITDTQYFGPGTRLTVL.

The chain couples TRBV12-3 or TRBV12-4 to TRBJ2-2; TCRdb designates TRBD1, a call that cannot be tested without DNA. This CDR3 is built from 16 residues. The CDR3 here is CASGRWTGALDGELFF.

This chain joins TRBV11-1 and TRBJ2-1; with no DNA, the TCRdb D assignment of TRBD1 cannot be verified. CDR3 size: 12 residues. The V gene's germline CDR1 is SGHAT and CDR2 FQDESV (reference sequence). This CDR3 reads CASSPETVEQFF.

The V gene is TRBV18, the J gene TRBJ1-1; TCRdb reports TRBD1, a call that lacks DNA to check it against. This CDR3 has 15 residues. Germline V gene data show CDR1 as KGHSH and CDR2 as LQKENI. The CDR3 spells CASSGTGTGNTEAFF.

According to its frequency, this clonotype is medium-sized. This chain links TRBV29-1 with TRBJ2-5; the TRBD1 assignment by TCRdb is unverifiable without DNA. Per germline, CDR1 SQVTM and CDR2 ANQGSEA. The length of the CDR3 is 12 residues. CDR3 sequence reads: CSVSQGQETQYF. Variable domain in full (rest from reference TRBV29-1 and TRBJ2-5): SAVISQKPSRDICQRGTSLTIQCQVDSQVTMMFWYRQQPGQSLTLIATANQGSEATYESGFVIDKFPISRPNLTFSTLTVSNMSPEDSSIYLCSVSQGQETQYFGPGTRLLVL.

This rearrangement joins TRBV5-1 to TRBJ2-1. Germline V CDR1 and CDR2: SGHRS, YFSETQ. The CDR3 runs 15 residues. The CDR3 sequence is CASSSDAYSYNEQFF.

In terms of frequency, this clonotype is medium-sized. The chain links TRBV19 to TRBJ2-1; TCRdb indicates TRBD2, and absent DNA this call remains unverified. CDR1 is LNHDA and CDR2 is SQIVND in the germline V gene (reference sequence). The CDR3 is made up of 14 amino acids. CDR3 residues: CASSRLAVHNEQFF.

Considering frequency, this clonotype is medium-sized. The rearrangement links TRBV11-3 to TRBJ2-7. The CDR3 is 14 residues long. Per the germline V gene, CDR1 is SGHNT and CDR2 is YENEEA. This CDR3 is CASSFGIGPYEQYF.

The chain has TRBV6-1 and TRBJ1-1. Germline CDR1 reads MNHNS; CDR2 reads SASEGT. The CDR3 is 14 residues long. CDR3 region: CASSYYRLNTEAFF.